This section outlines one TCR beta chain sequence together with its context. This entry is derived from a study of cytomegalovirus exposure and HLA in healthy donors. PCR primers comprised 60 Vbeta and 13 Jbeta primers. Using immunoSEQ multiplex PCR, the repertoire was profiled, and TCRdb retains in-frame clones only, with some absent. This table has more than 140,000 clones, around 80% appearing once. The CDR3 length is 12 residues. Germline V gene data show CDR1 as SQVTM and CDR2 as ANQGSEA. Trimming cost V 2 bases and J 7 bases, with 12 bases left between them. Participants comprised healthy donors of bone marrow.

Sample: PBMCs. The gene calls are TRBV29-1 and TRBJ2-7; no reliable D call. The source of this sequence is a woman aged 40 to 50 in good health and CMV-seronegative. The CDR3 nucleotides are TGCAGCGTTGAAAAAACAGCTCAAGAGCAGTACTTC. Translation: CSVEKTAQEQYF.